The T cell receptor beta chain described here comes from a study of CD8 T cells in Susac syndrome. Per the germline V gene, CDR1 is SGHTA and CDR2 is FQGNSA. The CDR3 contains 15 residues. V gave up 1 base and J gave up 5 bases, with 11 bases separating them. Random hexamers were used to reverse transcribe the RNA input (roughly 0.5 to 1 ug). MiXCR was run by TCRdb on the immunoSEQ multiplex PCR reads, yielding one entry per CDR3 protein. In the table there are some 100,000 distinct CDR3 sequences, around 90% of which are singletons. This TCR derives from a human donor in good health. Sequenced material: CD4+ T cells from PBMCs. The chain couples TRBV7-2 to TRBJ1-4; TRBD1 might be the D (5 bases). This chain's CDR3 is CASSLGGARNEKLFF. The CDR3 DNA reads TGTGCCAGCAGCTTAGGAGGGGCTAGGAATGAAAAACTGTTTTTT.